Following are 10 T cell receptor beta chains from one sample sequenced in a study of response to subunit inactivated influenza vaccine. TCRdb re-called the RT-PCR reads through MiXCR, storing one row per CDR3 protein. This sample carries hundreds of thousands of distinct CDR3 sequences, about 14% of them seen once, and the ten largest clones take about 7.6%. Source: PBMCs from blood, taken roughly 15 days before vaccination. Source of these receptors: a man aged 45-65 years who received an inactivated influenza vaccine.

The rearrangement joins TRBV7-2 to TRBJ2-3; D remains unclear. This CDR3 has 16 residues. Germline CDR1 and CDR2: SGHTA and FQGNSA. Trimming took off 5 bases at V and 1 base at J, with 16 bases between the two ends. CDR3 loop: CASSPPLSARTDTQYF. The CDR3 nucleotides read TGTGCCAGCAGCCCGCCCCTAAGCGCCCGCACAGATACGCAGTATTTT.

The chain couples TRBV5-6 to TRBJ2-1, with D tentatively TRBD2 (5 bases). Trimming stripped 1 base from V and 6 bases from J, with 8 bases between. The CDR3 sequence is 13 residues long. The germline V gene encodes CDR1 SGHDT and CDR2 YYEEEE. CDR3: CASSLMGVNEQFF. The CDR3 DNA is TGTGCCAGCAGCTTGATGGGAGTCAATGAGCAGTTCTTC.

This clonotype was observed a few times. This chain links TRBV20-1 with TRBJ1-1; D ambiguous. Trimming removed 0 bases at V and 3 bases at J, with 5 bases between. CDR3 length: 12 amino acids. Germline V gene sequence: CDR1 DFQATT, CDR2 SNEGSKA (reference sequence). The DNA for the CDR3 is TGCAGTGCTAGAGATCTGTACACTGAAGCTTTCTTT. The encoded protein is CSARDLYTEAFF.

The chain carries TRBV29-1 and TRBJ2-1; unclear D gene. The V and J ends lost 5 bases and 1 base respectively, with 12 bases between them. Per germline, CDR1 SQVTM and CDR2 ANQGSEA. The CDR3 runs 14 residues. The DNA for the CDR3 is TGCAGCGTTCGGACGGCCCTATCCTACAATGAGCAGTTCTTC. Translated: CSVRTALSYNEQFF.

This clonotype was detected only a few times. The V and J genes are TRBV11-2 and TRBJ2-5; a weak D match, TRBD2 (6 bases). CDR1 is SGHAT and CDR2 is FQNNGV in the germline V gene. The CDR3 is 14 residues long. Deletions cut 3 bases from V and 5 bases from J, with 13 bases between. CDR3 in DNA: TGTGCCAGCAGCTTTTACGGGGGAGTGGAGACCCAGTACTTC. Protein sequence: CASSFYGGVETQYF.

J is TRBJ2-7 and V is TRBV11-2; maybe TRBD2 (5 bases). The CDR3 loop spans 18 amino acids. V was pared by 1 base and J by 0 bases, with 19 bases between. Germline V gene lookup returns CDR1 SGHAT and CDR2 FQNNGV. Here the CDR3 reads CASSLVTSRRPSSYEQYF. In DNA, the CDR3 is TGTGCCAGCAGCTTAGTTACTAGTCGCAGGCCAAGCTCCTACGAGCAGTACTTC.

This clonotype came up many times. The chain recombines TRBV28 with TRBJ1-5; TRBD1 agrees at 8 bases. The V gene end was trimmed by 5 bases and the J gene end by 7 bases; junction bases not matched to a gene: 13. Germline CDR1 MDHEN, CDR2 SYDVKM. The CDR3 contains 16 residues. CDR3 amino acids: CASSPLGTGMGQPQHF. The CDR3 region has the DNA TGTGCCAGCAGTCCCCTCGGGACAGGAATGGGACAGCCCCAGCATTTT.

The gene calls are TRBV2 and TRBJ2-3, with unresolved D. V lost 2 bases and J lost 4, with 16 bases in between. The CDR3 has 16 residues. Per the germline V gene, CDR1 is SNHLY and CDR2 is FYNNEI. The CDR3 region has the DNA TGTGCCAGCAGTGAACTACAGCACCGACCATCAGATACGCAGTATTTT. It codes for CASSELQHRPSDTQYF. The entire variable domain, with the rest obtained from reference TRBV2 and TRBJ2-3, is as follows: EPEVTQTPSHQVTQMGQEVILRCVPISNHLYFYWYRQILGQKVEFLVSFYNNEISEKSEIFDDQFSVERPDGSNFTLKIRSTKLEDSAMYFCASSELQHRPSDTQYFGPGTRLTVL.

This chain uses TRBV6-5 with TRBJ1-2, with TRBD1 identical over 9 bases. V was clipped by 4 bases and J by 0 bases; unmatched bases: 15. The germline V gene encodes CDR1 MNHEY and CDR2 SVGAGI. This CDR3 has 19 residues. The CDR3: CASSSTSFDRGSTNYGYTF. The CDR3 region has the DNA TGTGCCAGCAGTTCAACATCGTTCGACAGGGGGTCTACTAACTATGGCTACACCTTC.

The table lists this clonotype with many counts. The CDR3, as DNA: TGCAGCGCCCTGACAGGACGGTATGGCTACACCTTC. This sequence encodes CSALTGRYGYTF. The genes are TRBV29-1 and TRBJ1-2; perhaps TRBD1 as D (6 bases). The CDR3 runs to 12 residues. Trimming pared 7 bases from V and 5 bases from J, leaving 14 bases between. The germline CDR1 and CDR2 sequences are SQVTM and ANQGSEA.